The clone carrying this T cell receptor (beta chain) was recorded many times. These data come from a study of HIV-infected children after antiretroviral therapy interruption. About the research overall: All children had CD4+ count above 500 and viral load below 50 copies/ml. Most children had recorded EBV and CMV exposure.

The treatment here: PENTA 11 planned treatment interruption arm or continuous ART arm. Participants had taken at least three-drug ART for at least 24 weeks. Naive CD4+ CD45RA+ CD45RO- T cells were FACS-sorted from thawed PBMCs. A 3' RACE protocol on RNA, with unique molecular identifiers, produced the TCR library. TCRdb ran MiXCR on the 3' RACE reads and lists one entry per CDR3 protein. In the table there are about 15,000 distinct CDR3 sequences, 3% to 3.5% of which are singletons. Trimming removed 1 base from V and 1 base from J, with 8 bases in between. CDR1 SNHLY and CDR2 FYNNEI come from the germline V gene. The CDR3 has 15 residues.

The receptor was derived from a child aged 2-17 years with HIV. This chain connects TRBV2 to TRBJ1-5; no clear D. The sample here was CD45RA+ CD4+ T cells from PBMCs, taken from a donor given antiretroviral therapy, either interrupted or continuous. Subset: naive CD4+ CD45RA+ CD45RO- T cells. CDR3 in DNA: TGTGCCAGCAGTGAAGAAAGGTGGAGCAATCAGCCCCAGCATTTT. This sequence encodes CASSEERWSNQPQHF.